Listed below are T cell receptor beta chains from one sample, sequenced in a study of T cell responses to AZD1222 COVID-19 vaccine. Assay used: immunoSEQ multiplex PCR; TCRdb lists only in-frame clones, some missing. This table has about 140,000 clones, around 93% appearing once. The sample here was peripheral blood, taken 28 days after the second AZD1222 dose. The receptors were gathered from an adult who received the AZD1222 COVID-19 vaccine. Each CDR3 is given without its conserved first and last residue.

>TRBV11-2
ASSLETRYYEQY
>TRBV4-2
ASSQEVQRPLH
>TRBV18
ASSPYGTENYGYT
>TRBV28
ASSFGVGQNTEAF
>TRBV5-1
ASSSDPGGAYEQY
>TRBV5-1
ASSLVTASLGYT
>TRBV7-2
ASSLVVPTRTGYT
>TRBV5-4
ASSLGIGQGGNGYT
>TRBV19
ASSSEYEQF
>TRBV13
ASSRPTPGADTQY
>TRBV29-1
SVPGAGNTEAF
>TRBV3-1/TRBV3-2
ASSLTQNQPQH
>TRBV7-9
ASSLGYSETPNYGYT
>TRBV30
AWSFLYNEQF
>TRBV23-1
ASRGWTGTTYEQY
>TRBV19
ASSIYKGPEQF
>TRBV6-5
ASSRQGANQPQH
>TRBV25-1
ASSDPQQNNSPLH
>TRBV28
ASSRVKGAGNTIY
>TRBV7-8
ASSFDLNTEAF
>TRBV3-1/TRBV3-2
ASSQDSTLERETQY
>TRBV3-1/TRBV3-2
ASSRSTRDRSSYNEQF
>TRBV25-1
ASRWAGGDIQY
>TRBV6-1
ASSEAGSYEQY
>TRBV27
ASSRFRGPGSTEAF
>TRBV7-8
ASSFGLHSYNEQF
>TRBV6-5
ASSTGGLEAF
>TRBV19
ASSIGPVAGASEQY
>TRBV5-4
ASSGDRAYGYT
>TRBV19
ASSIVRGQNNQPQH
>TRBV28
ATGPLDSFYT
>TRBV3-1/TRBV3-2
ASSQVYRSGRNTGELF
>TRBV7-2
ASSWDRNSGNTIY
>TRBV4-2
ASSQETGLDEQF
>TRBV28
ASSVQGGSGNTIY
>TRBV30
AWRPSWGDTYEQY
>TRBV19
ASSIGRTGWIGELF
>TRBV4-3
ASSQYRGNEQF
>TRBV29-1
SGGQGRETQY
>TRBV2
ATQMRGRVGDTQY
>TRBV20-1
SASGGYGNTIY
>TRBV19
ASSIAGGPYEQY
>TRBV18
ASSPGVDNEQF
>TRBV11-2
ASRRDYFSSGANVLT
>TRBV5-1
ASSLGPGADSPLH
>TRBV4-1
ASSQFTGEKLF
>TRBV28
ASSLRHSMNTEAF
>TRBV6-5
ASMGLGGRQAF
>TRBV6-6
ASSSPGTGGDTQY
>TRBV10-3
AISDERTGHGYT
>TRBV2
ASKEGWGSGANVLT
>TRBV28
ASSLVQRNTEAF
>TRBV18
ASSPFPAENTEAF